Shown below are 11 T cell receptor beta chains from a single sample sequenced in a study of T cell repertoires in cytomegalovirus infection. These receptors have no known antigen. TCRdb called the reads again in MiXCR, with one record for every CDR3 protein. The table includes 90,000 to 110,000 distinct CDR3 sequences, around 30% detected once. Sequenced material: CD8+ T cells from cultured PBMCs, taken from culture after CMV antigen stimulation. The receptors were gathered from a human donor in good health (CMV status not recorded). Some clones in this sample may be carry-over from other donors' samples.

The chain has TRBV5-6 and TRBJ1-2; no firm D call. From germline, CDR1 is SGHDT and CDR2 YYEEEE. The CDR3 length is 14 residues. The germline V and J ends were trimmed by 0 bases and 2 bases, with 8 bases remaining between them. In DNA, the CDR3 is TGTGCCAGCAGCTTGGAGGGTATAAACTATGGCTACACCTTC. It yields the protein CASSLEGINYGYTF.

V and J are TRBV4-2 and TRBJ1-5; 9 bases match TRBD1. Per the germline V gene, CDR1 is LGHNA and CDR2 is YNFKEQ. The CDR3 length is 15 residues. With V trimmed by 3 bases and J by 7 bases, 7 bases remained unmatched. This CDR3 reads CASSQGGTGRQPQHF. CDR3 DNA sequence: TGTGCCAGCAGCCAGGGAGGGACAGGGAGGCAGCCCCAGCATTTT.

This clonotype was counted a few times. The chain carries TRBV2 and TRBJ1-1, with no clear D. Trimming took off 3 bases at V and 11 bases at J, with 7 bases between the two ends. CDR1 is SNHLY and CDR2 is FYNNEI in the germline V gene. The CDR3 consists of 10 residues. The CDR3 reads CASSDPKAFF. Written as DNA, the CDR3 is TGTGCCAGCAGTGACCCGAAGGCTTTCTTT.

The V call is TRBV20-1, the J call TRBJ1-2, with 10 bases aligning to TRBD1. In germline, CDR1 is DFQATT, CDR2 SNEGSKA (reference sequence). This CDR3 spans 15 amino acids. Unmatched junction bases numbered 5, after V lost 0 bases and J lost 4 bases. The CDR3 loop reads CSARDWGQGTYGYTF. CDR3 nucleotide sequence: TGCAGTGCTAGAGATTGGGGACAGGGGACCTATGGCTACACCTTC.

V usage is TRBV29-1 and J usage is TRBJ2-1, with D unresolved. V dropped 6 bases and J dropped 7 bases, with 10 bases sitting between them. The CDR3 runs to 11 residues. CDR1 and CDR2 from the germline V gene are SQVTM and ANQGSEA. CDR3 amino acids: CSVTAFNEQFF. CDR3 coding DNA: TGCAGCGTAACAGCGTTTAATGAGCAGTTCTTC.

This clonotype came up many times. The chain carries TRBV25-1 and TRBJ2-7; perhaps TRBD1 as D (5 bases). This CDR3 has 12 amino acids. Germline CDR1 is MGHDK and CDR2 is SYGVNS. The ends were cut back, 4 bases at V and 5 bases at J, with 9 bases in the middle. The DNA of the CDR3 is TGTGCCAGCAGTGTAGGGGTGGACGAGCAGTACTTC. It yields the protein CASSVGVDEQYF.

The CDR3 DNA sequence: TGTGCCAGCAGTGAACTACAGGGGATGAACACTGAAGCTTTCTTT. Protein product: CASSELQGMNTEAFF. The J gene is TRBJ1-1, the V gene TRBV6-1, with 7 bases identical to TRBD1. The germline CDR1 and CDR2 sequences are MNHNS and SASEGT. The CDR3 is 15 residues long. Trimming cost V 2 bases and J 0 bases; bases outside gene matches: 3.

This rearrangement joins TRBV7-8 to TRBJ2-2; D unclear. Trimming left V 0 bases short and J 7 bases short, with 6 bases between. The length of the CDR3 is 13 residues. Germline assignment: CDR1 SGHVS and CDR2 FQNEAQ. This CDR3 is CASSLASSGELFF. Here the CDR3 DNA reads TGTGCCAGCAGCTTAGCTTCCAGCGGGGAGCTGTTTTTT.

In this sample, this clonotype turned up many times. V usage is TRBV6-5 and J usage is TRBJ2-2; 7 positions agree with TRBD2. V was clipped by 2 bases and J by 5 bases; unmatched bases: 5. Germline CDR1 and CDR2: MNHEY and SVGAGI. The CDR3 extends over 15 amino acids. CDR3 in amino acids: CASSYVAGETGELFF. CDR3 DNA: TGTGCCAGCAGTTACGTCGCGGGGGAGACCGGGGAGCTGTTTTTT.

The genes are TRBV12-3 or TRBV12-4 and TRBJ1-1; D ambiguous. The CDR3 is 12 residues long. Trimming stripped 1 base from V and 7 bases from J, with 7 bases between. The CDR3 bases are TGTGCCAGCAGTTTAGGTAGAGGTGAAGCTTTCTTT. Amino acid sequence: CASSLGRGEAFF.

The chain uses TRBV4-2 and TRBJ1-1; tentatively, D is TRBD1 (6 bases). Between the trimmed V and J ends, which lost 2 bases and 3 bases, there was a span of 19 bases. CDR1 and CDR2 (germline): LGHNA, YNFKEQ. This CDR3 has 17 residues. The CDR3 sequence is CASSQLILGGPDTEAFF. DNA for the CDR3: TGTGCCAGCAGCCAACTCATCCTAGGGGGGCCTGACACTGAAGCTTTCTTT.